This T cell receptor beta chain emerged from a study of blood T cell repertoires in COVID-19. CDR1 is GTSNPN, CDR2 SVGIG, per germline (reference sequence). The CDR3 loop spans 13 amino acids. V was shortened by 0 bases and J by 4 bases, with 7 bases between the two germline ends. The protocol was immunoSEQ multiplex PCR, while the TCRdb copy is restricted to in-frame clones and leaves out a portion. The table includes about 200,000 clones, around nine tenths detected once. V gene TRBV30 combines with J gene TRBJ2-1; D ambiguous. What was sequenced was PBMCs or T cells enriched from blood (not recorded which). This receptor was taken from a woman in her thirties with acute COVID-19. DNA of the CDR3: TGTGCCTGGAGTGTAAGCCTTTACAATGAGCAGTTCTTC. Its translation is CAWSVSLYNEQFF.